This T cell receptor beta chain was recovered during a study of blood T cells in healthy people across ages. J lost 6 bases, V lost 4 bases, and 10 bases had no gene match. CDR3 length: 16 residues. The germline V gene encodes CDR1 MGHDK and CDR2 SYGVNS. A second PCR, run for about 7 to 11 cycles, used a sample-barcoded 5' primer plus a J-beta primer mix. Via MiXCR, TCRdb re-called the 5' RACE reads, giving one row per CDR3 protein. The profile shows 1.5 million to 2 million distinct CDR3 sequences, 34% of them singletons. Sequenced material: blood. The chain is built from TRBV25-1 and TRBJ2-3; 10 positions match TRBD2. The receptor's source is a woman between 25 and 40 years old in good health. CDR3 bases: TGTGCCAGCAGTGTCGCAAGCGGGAGGGCTTCCGATACGCAGTATTTT. This gives the protein CASSVASGRASDTQYF.